A single sample gave rise to the 23 T cell receptor beta chains below, sequenced in a study of blood T cell repertoires in COVID-19. Sequencing used immunoSEQ multiplex PCR; TCRdb keeps in-frame clones, though not all of them. This sample has fewer than 200,000 clones; 84% occur once, and the top ten carry around 7.7%. Source material: peripheral blood. The receptor set was obtained from a man in his forties who had recovered from COVID-19.

This clone was detected a few times. The V gene is TRBV28, the J gene TRBJ1-4; no clear D gene. Germline loops: CDR1 MDHEN, CDR2 SYDVKM. This CDR3 contains 14 residues. V lost 2 bases to trimming and J lost 4 bases, with 8 bases between them. The CDR3 region has the DNA TGTGCCAGCAGTTTAATAGGGAGTAATGAAAAACTGTTTTTT. Translation: CASSLIGSNEKLFF.

This chain links TRBV6-6 with TRBJ2-5, with D tentatively TRBD2 (5 bases). The CDR3 spans 9 residues. V gave up 11 bases and J gave up 5 bases, with 6 bases separating them. Germline-derived CDR1 and CDR2 are MNHNY and SVGAGI (reference sequence). As DNA, the CDR3 is TGTGCCTGCGGGGAGACCCAGTACTTC. This translates into CACGETQYF.

To note about this clone: The junction and the germline gene differ at one end; a read error may be behind it. V gene TRBV7-7 combines with J gene TRBJ2-2; 9 positions agree with TRBD2. CDR3 size: 15 residues. Germline CDR1 and CDR2: SSHAT and FNYEAQ (reference sequence). The CDR3 DNA follows: TGTGCTAGCAGCTTAAAAGCGGGAGGCACCGGGGAGCTGTTTTTT. Its translation is CASSLKAGGTGELFF.

The chain carries TRBV20-1 and TRBJ2-1, with 8 bases identical to TRBD2. After removal of 3 bases from V and 6 bases from J, the junction contained 7 bases not matched to a gene. Germline V lookup: CDR1 DFQATT, CDR2 SNEGSKA (reference sequence). This CDR3 contains 14 residues. CDR3 in DNA: TGCAGTGCTAGTCCCCCGGGGGGGATCAATGAGCAGTTCTTC. Translating it yields CSASPPGGINEQFF.

The chain carries TRBV2 and TRBJ2-6; 9 bases agree with TRBD1. Germline V gene lookup returns CDR1 SNHLY and CDR2 FYNNEI. V was clipped by 9 bases and J by 2 bases; unmatched bases: 8. This CDR3 has 16 residues. CDR3 sequence: CASSGDRVAGANVLTF. In nucleotides, the CDR3 is TGTGCCAGTTCGGGGGACAGGGTGGCTGGGGCCAACGTCCTGACTTTC.

The chain employs TRBV4-3 and TRBJ1-1; TRBD1 might be the D (6 bases). V was clipped by 1 base and J by 1 base, with 10 bases between them. This CDR3 has 15 residues. Germline V gene lookup returns CDR1 LGHNA and CDR2 YSLEER. The CDR3 DNA sequence: TGCGCCAGCAGCCAAGGGACAGCCCAGAACACTGAAGCTTTCTTT. It specifies CASSQGTAQNTEAFF.

The V gene is TRBV20-1, the J gene TRBJ2-7, with no clear D. This CDR3 comprises 11 residues. Germline CDR1 DFQATT, CDR2 SNEGSKA (reference sequence). The V end lost 5 bases, the J end lost 2 bases, and 7 bases lay between the germline ends. CDR3 sequence: CSAGTPYEQYF. The DNA for the CDR3 is TGCAGTGCTGGTACTCCCTACGAGCAGTACTTC.

V is TRBV7-3 and J is TRBJ2-2, with D unclear. Trimming left V 3 bases short and J 6 bases short, with 5 bases between. This CDR3 comprises 12 residues. CDR1 and CDR2 (germline): SGHTA, FQGTGA. Written as DNA, the CDR3 is TGTGCCAGCAGCTTTTCCTCCGGGGAGCTGTTTTTT. Translation: CASSFSSGELFF. The full variable domain, its missing parts supplied by reference TRBV7-3 and TRBJ2-2, is GAGVSQTPSNKVTEKGKYVELRCDPISGHTALYWYRQSLGQGPEFLIYFQGTGAADDSGLPNDRFFAVRPEGSVSTLKIQRTERGDSAVYLCASSFSSGELFFGEGSRLTVL.

This chain joins TRBV5-1 and TRBJ1-1; TRBD1 is a possible D gene (6 bases). Trimming left V 3 bases short and J 5 bases short, with 8 bases between. The germline V gene has CDR1 SGHRS and CDR2 YFSETQ. This CDR3 has 12 amino acids. DNA of the CDR3: TGCGCCAGCAGCTCCCAGGGGACTGAAGCTTTCTTT. It is translated as CASSSQGTEAFF.

The V and J genes are TRBV9 and TRBJ2-7; D might be TRBD2 (6 bases). Per the germline V gene, CDR1 is SGDLS and CDR2 is YYNGEE. The CDR3 sequence is 16 residues long. Trimming stripped 0 bases from V and 2 bases from J, with 15 bases between. In nucleotides, the CDR3 is TGTGCCAGCAGCGTAGGGGAGGTGGAGGCGGCCTACGAGCAGTACTTC. It is translated as CASSVGEVEAAYEQYF.

Comments on this clone: This sample also contains other DNA sequences that code for the same CDR3. The V gene is TRBV4-3, the J gene TRBJ1-1; 8 bases map to TRBD1. Per germline, CDR1 LGHNA and CDR2 YSLEER. V dropped 0 bases and J dropped 7; count of bases not matched to a gene: 4. There are 14 residues in the CDR3. CDR3 nucleotide sequence: TGCGCCAGCAGCCAAGACAGGGGGCTAGGTGAAGCTTTCTTT. Amino acid sequence: CASSQDRGLGEAFF.

This chain's CDR3 is CSVGSSGDTEAFF. The DNA for the CDR3 is TGCAGCGTAGGGTCATCCGGGGACACTGAAGCTTTCTTT. This chain joins TRBV29-1 and TRBJ1-1, with D unresolved. Germline loops: CDR1 SQVTM, CDR2 ANQGSEA. Trimming removed 6 bases at V and 3 bases at J, with 14 bases between. This CDR3 is built from 13 residues.

The V and J genes are TRBV9 and TRBJ2-7, with 9 bases identical to TRBD1. CDR3 size: 13 residues. Germline CDR1 SGDLS, CDR2 YYNGEE. V lost 3 bases to trimming and J lost 5 bases; unmatched junction nucleotides: 3. CDR3 DNA: TGTGCCAGCAGCGGACAGGGGGTCCACGAGCAGTACTTC. It translates to CASSGQGVHEQYF.

This chain connects TRBV2 to TRBJ1-3, with D unclear. Germline lookup yields CDR1 SNHLY and CDR2 FYNNEI. The ends were cut back, 0 bases at V and 5 bases at J, with 8 bases in the middle. This CDR3 has 14 amino acids. In DNA form, the CDR3 reads TGTGCCAGCAGTGAAGCGGGCCACCGAAACACCATATATTTT. Translation gives CASSEAGHRNTIYF.

The chain couples TRBV2 to TRBJ1-1; TRBD1 aligns across 8 bases. With 5 bases clipped from V and 4 bases from J, the junction kept 9 bases outside the gene matches. From germline, CDR1 is SNHLY and CDR2 FYNNEI. This CDR3 comprises 15 residues. The CDR3 reads CASSLAVTGGTEAFF. The CDR3 nucleotides are TGTGCCAGCAGTCTTGCCGTAACAGGGGGCACTGAAGCTTTCTTT.

The chain is built from TRBV4-1 and TRBJ2-7; 7 nucleotides line up with TRBD2. The V segment lost 2 bases and the J segment 4 bases; nucleotides outside the gene matches: 2. CDR1 MGHRA and CDR2 YSYEKL come from the germline V gene. The CDR3 is 13 residues long. The CDR3 spells CASSQWGGYEQYF. As DNA, the CDR3 is TGCGCCAGCAGCCAATGGGGGGGTTACGAGCAGTACTTC.

The chain uses TRBV6-2 or TRBV6-3 and TRBJ1-2; 8 positions agree with TRBD1. The CDR3 runs to 12 residues. CDR1 and CDR2 (germline): MNHEY, SVGEGT. V lost 4 bases to trimming and J lost 8 bases; unmatched junction nucleotides: 3. DNA for the CDR3: TGTGCCAGCAGTTTCCAGGGGGCGGGCTACACCTTC. Translating it yields CASSFQGAGYTF.

The gene calls are TRBV11-2 and TRBJ1-6; 7 positions agree with TRBD1. Per germline, CDR1 SGHAT and CDR2 FQNNGV. This CDR3 comprises 15 residues. V gave up 5 bases and J gave up 6 bases; unmatched junction bases: 7. CDR3 DNA: TGTGCCAGCAGCCAAGCCACAGGGGTTAATTCACCCCTCCACTTT. Encoded protein: CASSQATGVNSPLHF.

In its sample, this clone was seen once. The chain couples TRBV6-1 to TRBJ2-3; 10 bases match TRBD2. The V gene's germline CDR1 is MNHNS and CDR2 SASEGT. With 2 bases clipped from V and 4 bases from J, the junction kept 3 bases outside the gene matches. CDR3 length equals 15 residues. The CDR3 DNA reads as TGTGCCAGCAGTGAAAAGCGGGGGGGACCAGATACGCAGTATTTT. Translating gives CASSEKRGGPDTQYF.

This rearrangement joins TRBV19 to TRBJ2-3; 14 positions match TRBD2. This CDR3 has 15 amino acids. The trim removed 6 bases at V and 3 bases at J, leaving 2 bases unmatched. Germline values: CDR1 LNHDA, CDR2 SQIVND (reference sequence). The CDR3 DNA reads as TGTGCCAGTAGGGGGACTAGCGGGAGAACAGATACGCAGTATTTT. This translates into CASRGTSGRTDTQYF.

The CDR3 sequence: CASSFLTANNEQFF. Written as DNA, the CDR3 is TGTGCCAGCAGTTTTTTGACAGCTAACAATGAGCAGTTCTTC. This rearrangement joins TRBV27 to TRBJ2-1, with TRBD1 as a possible D gene (5 bases). The length of the CDR3 is 14 residues. The V end lost 3 bases, the J end lost 5 bases, and 11 bases lay between the germline ends. The germline gives CDR1 MNHEY, CDR2 SMNVEV (reference sequence).

V is TRBV7-9 and J is TRBJ2-1; a possible D gene is TRBD2 (6 bases). This CDR3 spans 13 amino acids. From germline, CDR1 is SEHNR and CDR2 FQNEAQ (reference sequence). V was pared by 10 bases and J by 2 bases, with 12 bases between. CDR3 DNA: TGTGCCATTAGGGAGGACACCTACAATGAGCAGTTCTTC. It specifies CAIREDTYNEQFF.

This clone was found a few times. This sequence joins TRBV25-1 and TRBJ2-1, with 7 nucleotides matching TRBD1. The CDR3 runs 12 residues. Germline V gene lookup returns CDR1 MGHDK and CDR2 SYGVNS. Losses at the gene ends were 5 bases for V and 7 bases for J; bases not matched to a gene: 2. CDR3 protein: CASSKGANEQFF. DNA of the CDR3: TGTGCCAGCAGTAAGGGGGCGAATGAGCAGTTCTTC.